The T cell receptor (beta chain) under discussion was sequenced for a study of blood T cell repertoires in COVID-19. Generated by immunoSEQ multiplex PCR, the TCRdb table keeps only in-frame clones and is missing some. The sample records fewer than 250,000 clones, approximately 80% being singletons. Trimming shortened V by 4 bases and J by 8 bases, and 12 bases separated the two germline ends. Germline CDR1 reads SGHRS; CDR2 reads YFSETQ. This CDR3 is built from 12 residues. The clonotype was recovered from a woman aged 80 or over with acute or convalescent COVID-19. The sample taken for sequencing was peripheral blood. The chain combines TRBV5-1 with TRBJ2-5; D is perhaps TRBD1 (5 bases). CDR3 region: CASSVVGDTQYF. CDR3 nucleotides: TGCGCCAGCAGCGTGGTAGGGGATACCCAGTACTTC.